These 29 T cell receptor beta chains came from one sample sequenced in a study of Ad26.COV2.S vaccination and SARS-CoV-2 variants. The treatment denotes: some 19 received Ad26.COV2.S at low or high dose, single or two shots; 5 received placebo; per-sample allocation not given. All samples were drawn on day 63, counting from the first vaccine or placebo injection. Assay used: immunoSEQ multiplex PCR; TCRdb lists only in-frame clones, some missing. The sample has fewer than 400,000 clones, 86% seen once. The specimen comprised peripheral blood, sampled in a trial of Ad26.COV2.S vaccine versus placebo. These receptors were obtained from a person between 18 and 60 years old who received the Ad26.COV2.S COVID-19 vaccine or a placebo.

V and J are TRBV6-6 and TRBJ2-2; no clear D. Trimming removed 5 bases from V and 1 base from J, with 11 bases in between. In germline, CDR1 is MNHNY, CDR2 SVGAGI (reference sequence). The CDR3 is made up of 15 amino acids. CDR3 sequence reads: CASSDRAQNTGELFF. Written as DNA, the CDR3 is TGTGCCAGCAGTGACCGGGCTCAGAACACCGGGGAGCTGTTTTTT.

As concerns this clone: The same CDR3 also results from other DNA sequences found in this sample. The genes are TRBV9 and TRBJ1-2, with 7 bases matching TRBD1. V lost 0 bases to trimming and J lost 5 bases; unmatched junction nucleotides: 7. Germline CDR1 SGDLS, CDR2 YYNGEE. The CDR3 sequence is 15 residues long. The CDR3 bases are TGTGCCAGCAGCGTAGATCCAGGGGGGACATATGGCTACACCTTC. Translating it yields CASSVDPGGTYGYTF. The full variable domain, its missing parts supplied by reference TRBV9 and TRBJ1-2, is DSGVTQTPKHLITATGQRVTLRCSPRSGDLSVYWYQQSLDQGLQFLIQYYNGEERAKGNILERFSAQQFPDLHSELNLSSLELGDSALYFCASSVDPGGTYGYTFGSGTRLTVV.

The V call is TRBV7-2, the J call TRBJ1-5, with D hard to call. The CDR3 is 15 residues long. Per germline, CDR1 SGHTA and CDR2 FQGNSA. V lost 2 bases to trimming and J lost 0 bases, with 8 bases between them. The CDR3 DNA reads as TGTGCCAGCAGCTTAAACTCTAATAGCAATCAGCCCCAGCATTTT. It is translated as CASSLNSNSNQPQHF.

The CDR3 DNA is TGTGCCTGGAGTGTGTGGTCAGGGCGGGCCGGGGAGCTGTTTTTT. This translates into CAWSVWSGRAGELFF. V usage is TRBV30 and J usage is TRBJ2-2, with D possibly called TRBD1 or TRBD2 (5 bases each). Germline loops: CDR1 GTSNPN, CDR2 SVGIG (reference sequence). The CDR3 spans 15 residues. Trimming stripped 0 bases from V and 6 bases from J, with 14 bases between.

V is TRBV4-2 and J is TRBJ2-3, with 9 nucleotides matching TRBD2. The CDR3 contains 18 residues. Germline V gene lookup returns CDR1 LGHNA and CDR2 YNFKEQ. The trim removed 0 bases at V and 0 bases at J, leaving 7 bases unmatched. The CDR3 DNA reads TGTGCCAGCAGCCAAGATCTTGCGCGGGGGGGTAGCACAGATACGCAGTATTTT. Its protein product is CASSQDLARGGSTDTQYF.

This clone has only one observation. V usage is TRBV20-1 and J usage is TRBJ1-1; D possibly corresponds to TRBD1 (5 bases). The germline V gene encodes CDR1 DFQATT and CDR2 SNEGSKA (reference sequence). The CDR3 runs to 11 residues. V gave up 7 bases and J gave up 8 bases, with 14 bases separating them. The chain's CDR3 is CSESGPGEAFF. CDR3 nucleotide sequence: TGCAGTGAGTCGGGGCCGGGGGAAGCTTTCTTT.

The CDR3 region has the DNA TGTGCCAGCAGCTTTGAGGGGGCCGGGGAATATTTT. It is translated as CASSFEGAGEYF. This rearrangement joins TRBV7-2 to TRBJ2-3, with TRBD1 matching 7 bases. The V segment lost 3 bases and the J segment 15 bases; nucleotides outside the gene matches: 9. This CDR3 contains 12 residues. Germline CDR1 and CDR2: SGHTA and FQGNSA.

The J gene is TRBJ1-1, the V gene TRBV5-4; TRBD1 agrees at 8 bases. J gave up 4 bases and V 0 bases, and 8 bases lay outside the gene matches. CDR1 and CDR2 from the germline V gene are SGHNT and YYREEE (reference sequence). This CDR3 region has 16 residues. CDR3 in DNA: TGTGCCAGCAGCTTGGCCGAGAACAGGGGGTCCACTGAAGCTTTCTTT. Translated, it gives CASSLAENRGSTEAFF. The entire variable domain, with the rest obtained from reference TRBV5-4 and TRBJ1-1, is as follows: ETGVTQSPTHLIKTRGQQVTLRCSSQSGHNTVSWYQQALGQGPQFIFQYYREEENGRGNFPPRFSGLQFPNYSSELNVNALELDDSALYLCASSLAENRGSTEAFFGQGTRLTVV.

The chain uses TRBV24-1 and TRBJ1-5; D is ambiguous. With 7 bases removed from V and 1 base from J, the gap between germline ends came to 16 bases. CDR3 length equals 16 residues. Germline-derived CDR1 and CDR2 are KGHDR and SFDVKD. CDR3 bases: TGTGCCACCAGGGGTCACCGGGCCCCGAGCAATCAGCCCCAGCATTTT. This gives the protein CATRGHRAPSNQPQHF.

The sample holds a few counts of this clone. V is TRBV18 and J is TRBJ2-1; perhaps TRBD2 as D (5 bases). V dropped 4 bases and J dropped 9 bases, with 31 bases sitting between them. Germline V lookup: CDR1 KGHSH, CDR2 LQKENI. The CDR3 length is 19 residues. CDR3 protein: CASSLAAGVGALSSTEQFF. DNA for the CDR3: TGTGCCAGCTCACTTGCTGCCGGCGTGGGAGCTTTGTCCTCGACTGAGCAGTTCTTC.

The gene calls are TRBV27 and TRBJ2-5; D is unclear. The CDR3 runs 14 residues. The germline CDR1 and CDR2 sequences are MNHEY and SMNVEV (reference sequence). The V and J ends lost 0 bases and 7 bases respectively, with 12 bases between them. The CDR3 DNA reads as TGTGCCAGCAGTTTATCGGAAAGGCCGGGGACCCAGTACTTC. Translated, it gives CASSLSERPGTQYF.

V gene TRBV6-5 combines with J gene TRBJ2-1; 10 bases map to TRBD2. Trimming removed 6 bases from V and 4 bases from J; junction bases left unmatched: 6. The CDR3 is made up of 15 amino acids. CDR1 MNHEY and CDR2 SVGAGI come from the germline V gene. The CDR3 sequence: CASSLGTSAYNEQFF. The CDR3 DNA reads as TGTGCCAGCAGCCTCGGGACTAGCGCTTACAATGAGCAGTTCTTC.

The V and J genes are TRBV13 and TRBJ2-4; 7 bases line up with TRBD1. CDR3 length: 13 residues. Germline CDR1 and CDR2: PRHDT and FYEKMQ (reference sequence). V lost 3 bases and J lost 8; bases outside the gene matches: 4. CDR3 loop: CASSLKGADIQYF. The DNA for the CDR3 is TGTGCCAGCAGCTTGAAGGGGGCAGACATTCAGTACTTC.

The gene calls are TRBV10-3 and TRBJ2-7, with TRBD1 matching 9 bases. CDR1 is ENHRY, CDR2 SYGVKD, per germline. Germline trimming cut 11 bases from V and 5 bases from J; bases unmatched to any gene: 10. This CDR3 region has 13 residues. DNA of the CDR3: TGTGCCGTACAGGGGGCGAAGTTGGACGAGCAGTACTTC. Protein sequence: CAVQGAKLDEQYF.

CDR3 sequence: CASSVRYDSGNIQYF. As DNA, the CDR3 is TGTGCCAGCAGTGTCCGATACGACTCGGGAAACATTCAGTACTTC. V and J are TRBV2 and TRBJ2-4; D unresolved. This CDR3 is built from 15 residues. Germline CDR1 and CDR2: SNHLY and FYNNEI. The germline V and J ends were trimmed by 4 bases and 6 bases, with 16 bases remaining between them.

CDR3 coding DNA: TGTGCCAGCAGCCCGCGGGACAGGGGGCAAGAGACCCAGTACTTC. Its protein is CASSPRDRGQETQYF. The V gene is TRBV3-1 (or the pseudogene TRBV3-2), the J gene TRBJ2-5; 11 bases map to TRBD1. Trimming at V came to 4 bases and at J to 2 bases, leaving 3 bases not matched to a gene. This CDR3 is built from 15 residues. The germline V gene encodes CDR1 LGHDT and CDR2 YNNKEL (reference sequence).

V is TRBV18 and J is TRBJ2-5, with D tentatively TRBD2 (6 bases). Germline V gene data show CDR1 as KGHSH and CDR2 as LQKENI. The CDR3 totals 14 residues. V lost 4 bases and J 2 bases, leaving 11 bases between the germline ends. The CDR3 here is CASSHPTRQETQYF. The CDR3 nucleotides read TGTGCCAGCTCACACCCGACTAGGCAAGAGACCCAGTACTTC.

The rearrangement joins TRBV9 to TRBJ2-1, with D maybe TRBD1 (5 bases). Trimming took 4 bases from V and 3 from J, leaving 14 bases between them. This CDR3 has 15 amino acids. Germline V gives CDR1 SGDLS, CDR2 YYNGEE. DNA of the CDR3: TGTGCCAGCAGCCAACCTACAGGAAGCTACAATGAGCAGTTCTTC. Translated, it gives CASSQPTGSYNEQFF.

The chain couples TRBV7-9 to TRBJ2-7; 9 bases match TRBD1. The CDR3 totals 14 residues. V dropped 1 base and J dropped 6; count of bases not matched to a gene: 4. Germline-derived CDR1 and CDR2 are SEHNR and FQNEAQ (reference sequence). CDR3 amino acids: CASSLVGQGAEQYF. The CDR3 DNA is TGTGCCAGCAGCTTAGTGGGACAGGGTGCCGAGCAGTACTTC. Complete variable domain (other parts from reference TRBV7-9 and TRBJ2-7): DTGVSQNPRHKITKRGQNVTFRCDPISEHNRLYWYRQTLGQGPEFLTYFQNEAQLEKSRLLSDRFSAERPKGSFSTLEIQRTEQGDSAMYLCASSLVGQGAEQYFGPGTRLTVT.

This rearrangement joins TRBV30 to TRBJ2-1; TRBD1 agrees at 8 bases. The V gene end was trimmed by 0 bases and the J gene end by 7 bases; junction bases not matched to a gene: 8. Germline CDR1 and CDR2: GTSNPN and SVGIG (reference sequence). The length of the CDR3 is 15 residues. The CDR3 sequence is CAWSVRQGAGNEQFF. The CDR3, as DNA: TGTGCCTGGAGTGTAAGGCAGGGGGCAGGGAATGAGCAGTTCTTC.

This clone has a handful of counts. V gene TRBV4-1 combines with J gene TRBJ1-1; D possibly corresponds to TRBD1 (5 bases). The CDR3 sequence is 15 residues long. The germline V gene has CDR1 MGHRA and CDR2 YSYEKL. Trimming stripped 4 bases from V and 4 bases from J, with 16 bases between. The CDR3: CASSPLQGWSTEAFF. The CDR3 bases are TGCGCCAGCAGCCCGCTGCAGGGATGGAGCACTGAAGCTTTCTTT.

In its sample, this clone was seen once. The chain recombines TRBV7-2 with TRBJ2-1, with 8 bases identical to TRBD2. There are 15 residues in the CDR3. After removal of 5 bases from V and 8 bases from J, the junction contained 11 bases not matched to a gene. Germline loops: CDR1 SGHTA, CDR2 FQGNSA. Written as DNA, the CDR3 is TGTGCCAGCAGCATCCCCGGGACTAGGGGCCATGAGCAGTTCTTC. Protein: CASSIPGTRGHEQFF.

This rearrangement joins TRBV6-1 to TRBJ1-6; D gene uncertain. Germline lookup yields CDR1 MNHNS and CDR2 SASEGT. Trimming pared 0 bases from V and 11 bases from J, leaving 8 bases between. There are 13 residues in the CDR3. The CDR3 region is CASSEAGAPPLHF. In DNA, the CDR3 is TGTGCCAGCAGTGAAGCAGGTGCTCCACCCCTCCACTTT.

The CDR3 sequence is CASSPTGRGNSPLHF. In DNA, the CDR3 is TGTGCCAGCAGCCCTACAGGGAGGGGGAATTCACCCCTCCACTTT. The chain combines TRBV7-2 with TRBJ1-6; perhaps TRBD1 as D (6 bases). CDR3 length: 15 residues. Trimming left V 5 bases short and J 7 bases short, with 15 bases between. Looked up from germline, CDR1 is SGHTA and CDR2 is FQGNSA.

The chain links TRBV30 to TRBJ2-3, with TRBD1 as a possible D gene (6 bases). Per the germline V gene, CDR1 is GTSNPN and CDR2 is SVGIG (reference sequence). The V and J ends lost 3 bases and 0 bases respectively, with 10 bases between them. CDR3 size: 14 residues. The DNA of the CDR3 is TGTGCCTGGAGCGTGGGGGCTAGCACAGATACGCAGTATTTT. Amino acids: CAWSVGASTDTQYF.

This chain uses TRBV30 with TRBJ1-2; 10 bases agree with TRBD1. V dropped 3 bases and J dropped 5; count of bases not matched to a gene: 9. CDR3 size: 15 residues. Germline V gives CDR1 GTSNPN, CDR2 SVGIG (reference sequence). DNA of the CDR3: TGTGCCTGGAGCCCGGACAGGGGGTTTGTTTATGGCTACACCTTC. Residues: CAWSPDRGFVYGYTF.

In its sample, this clone was seen a few times. V gene TRBV7-9 combines with J gene TRBJ1-5; D not certain. V lost 3 bases and J lost 1, with 7 bases in between. Germline CDR1 and CDR2: SEHNR and FQNEAQ (reference sequence). The CDR3 totals 14 residues. The CDR3 loop is CASSLTVSNQPQHF. The CDR3, as DNA: TGTGCCAGCAGCTTGACCGTAAGCAATCAGCCCCAGCATTTT. The complete variable domain, with remaining parts taken from reference TRBV7-9 and TRBJ1-5, reads DTGVSQNPRHKITKRGQNVTFRCDPISEHNRLYWYRQTLGQGPEFLTYFQNEAQLEKSRLLSDRFSAERPKGSFSTLEIQRTEQGDSAMYLCASSLTVSNQPQHFGDGTRLSIL.

The chain uses TRBV10-3 and TRBJ1-2; tentatively, D is TRBD1 (5 bases). The V and J ends lost 2 bases and 6 bases respectively, with 10 bases between them. CDR1 is ENHRY, CDR2 SYGVKD, per germline. The CDR3 extends over 13 amino acids. CDR3 nucleotide sequence: TGTGCCATCAGTGAGACAGGAGCTCATGGCTACACCTTC. This gives the protein CAISETGAHGYTF.

The chain links TRBV6-5 to TRBJ1-1; D not resolved. Looked up from germline, CDR1 is MNHEY and CDR2 is SVGAGI. The CDR3 spans 13 residues. The V end was cut by 9 bases, the J end by 2 bases, with 13 bases between. The CDR3 here is CASGRIANTEAFF. CDR3 nucleotide sequence: TGTGCCAGTGGTCGGATCGCTAACACTGAAGCTTTCTTT.